This TCR beta chain originates from a study of cytomegalovirus exposure and HLA in healthy donors. General observations from the study: Within an earlier analysis, most TCR beta V segments proved productive either about 90% or about 30% of the time. Whilst most TCR sequences proved rare, a subset of public TCRs occurred across many donors. CMV serostatus stood as the only immune exposure information on hand. Indistinguishable V segments such as TRBV6-2 and TRBV6-3 were excluded.

Only a few counts were recorded for this clone. Its antigen is still unknown. PCR primers comprised 60 Vbeta and 13 Jbeta primers. Profiling relied on immunoSEQ multiplex PCR, and the TCRdb table lists in-frame clones only, not all of them. Counted here are 130,000 to 150,000 clones, around 67% occurring once; the ten biggest clones make up approximately 4.3%. The CDR3 runs to 13 residues. Germline V gene data show CDR1 as WNHNN and CDR2 as SYGVQD (reference sequence). V was trimmed by 6 bases and J by 3 bases, leaving 9 bases between them. This clonotype originated in a man between 18 and 35 years old in good health and CMV-seropositive. The gene calls are TRBV10-1 and TRBJ1-3; D might be TRBD1 (5 bases). Sequenced sample: PBMCs. The CDR3 reads CASSPTVGNTIYF. CDR3 DNA sequence: TGCGCCAGCAGCCCGACAGTTGGAAACACCATATATTTT.